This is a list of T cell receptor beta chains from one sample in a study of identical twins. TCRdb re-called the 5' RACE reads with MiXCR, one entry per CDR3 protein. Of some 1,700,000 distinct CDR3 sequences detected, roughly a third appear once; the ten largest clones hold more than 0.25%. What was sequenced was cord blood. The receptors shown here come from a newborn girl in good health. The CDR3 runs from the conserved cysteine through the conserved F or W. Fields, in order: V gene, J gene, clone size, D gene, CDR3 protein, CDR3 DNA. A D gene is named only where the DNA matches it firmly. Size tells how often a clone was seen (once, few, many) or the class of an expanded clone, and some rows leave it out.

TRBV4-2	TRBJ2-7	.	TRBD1	CASSQRGGGTGANEQYF	TGTGCCAGCAGCCAACGGGGTGGCGGGACAGGGGCTAATGAGCAGTACTTC
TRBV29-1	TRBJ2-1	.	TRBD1	CSSTGVGEQFF	TGCAGCTCGACAGGGGTGGGTGAGCAGTTCTTC
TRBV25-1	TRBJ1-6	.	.	CASSAGTPNSPLHF	TGTGCCAGCAGTGCCGGGACACCCAATTCACCCCTCCACTTT
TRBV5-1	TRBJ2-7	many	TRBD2	CASSLDRGGYEQYF	TGCGCCAGCAGCTTGGATCGGGGGGGATACGAGCAGTACTTC
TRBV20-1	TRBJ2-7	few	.	CSARVHRDNSYEQYF	TGCAGTGCTAGAGTCCATCGGGACAACTCCTACGAGCAGTACTTC
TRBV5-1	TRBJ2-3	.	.	CASSLYGRSPAADTQYF	TGCGCCAGCAGCTTGTACGGGAGAAGTCCTGCCGCAGATACGCAGTATTTT
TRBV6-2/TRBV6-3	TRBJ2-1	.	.	CASSPDLYNEQFF	TGTGCCAGCAGTCCCGACCTCTACAATGAGCAGTTCTTC
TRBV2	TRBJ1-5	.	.	CASSGGPGNHQPQHF	TGTGCCAGCAGTGGGGGGCCAGGGAATCATCAGCCCCAGCATTTT
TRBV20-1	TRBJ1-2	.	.	CSAPDYRGYTF	TGCAGTGCCCCAGACTATAGGGGCTACACCTTC
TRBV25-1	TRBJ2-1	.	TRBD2	CASGESPLAGGYNEQFF	TGTGCCAGCGGTGAATCCCCCCTAGCGGGAGGGTACAATGAGCAGTTCTTC
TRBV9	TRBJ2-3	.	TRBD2	CASSAALIPLAGGADTQYF	TGTGCCAGCAGCGCAGCCCTCATACCACTAGCGGGGGGAGCAGATACGCAGTATTTT
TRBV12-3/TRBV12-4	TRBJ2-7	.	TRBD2	CASKTTSGGPYEQYF	TGTGCCAGCAAGACGACTAGCGGGGGGCCCTACGAGCAGTACTTC
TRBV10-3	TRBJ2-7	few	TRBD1	CAIRDPGQGYEQYF	TGTGCCATCAGGGACCCGGGACAGGGGTACGAGCAGTACTTC
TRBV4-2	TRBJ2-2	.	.	CASSQDGGRTGELFF	TGTGCCAGCAGCCAAGATGGGGGGCGCACCGGGGAGCTGTTTTTT
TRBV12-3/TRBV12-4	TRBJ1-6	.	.	CASSLGRAGAVSPLHF	TGTGCCAGCAGTTTAGGTCGGGCAGGGGCGGTTTCACCCCTCCACTTT
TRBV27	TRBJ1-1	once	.	CASSLSWGATEALF	TGTGCCAGCAGTTTATCGTGGGGGGCCACTGAAGCTCTCTTT
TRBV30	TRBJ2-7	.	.	CAWGTYEQYF	TGTGCCTGGGGTACCTACGAGCAGTACTTC
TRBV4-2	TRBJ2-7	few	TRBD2	CASSQAPLAGPYEQYF	TGTGCCAGCAGCCAAGCCCCATTAGCGGGACCCTACGAGCAGTACTTC
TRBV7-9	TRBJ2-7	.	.	CASSSPRGPSSYEQYF	TGTGCCAGCAGCTCCCCGCGTGGGCCGAGCTCCTACGAGCAGTACTTC
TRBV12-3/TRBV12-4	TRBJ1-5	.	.	CASSHRETGNQPQHF	TGTGCCAGCAGTCACAGGGAGACGGGAAATCAGCCCCAGCATTTT
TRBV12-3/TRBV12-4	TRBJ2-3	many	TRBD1	CASSLEGAPQYF	TGTGCCAGCAGTTTAGAGGGGGCCCCGCAGTATTTT
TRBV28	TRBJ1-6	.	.	CASSLVAGNNNSPLHF	TGTGCCAGCAGTTTAGTAGCGGGTAACAATAATTCACCCCTCCACTTT
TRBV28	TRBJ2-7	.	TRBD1	CASSPRGLSIHEQYF	TGTGCCAGCAGTCCCAGGGGGCTTAGCATCCACGAGCAGTACTTC
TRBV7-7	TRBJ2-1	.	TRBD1	CASSFVDPRTGGEQFF	TGTGCTAGCAGCTTCGTCGATCCTAGGACAGGGGGCGAGCAGTTCTTC
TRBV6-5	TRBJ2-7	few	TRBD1	CASIPGDSKDSYEQYF	TGTGCCAGCATCCCAGGGGACAGCAAGGACTCCTACGAGCAGTACTTC
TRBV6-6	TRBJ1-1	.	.	CASSSLGDTEAFF	TGTGCCAGCAGCTCTTTGGGGGACACTGAAGCTTTCTTT
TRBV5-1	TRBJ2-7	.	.	CASSFSTGSSYNEQYF	TGCGCCAGCAGCTTCTCAACGGGGAGCTCCTACAATGAGCAGTACTTC
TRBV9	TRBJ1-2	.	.	CASSVPGTTYGYTF	TGTGCCAGCAGCGTCCCAGGGACCACTTATGGCTACACCTTC
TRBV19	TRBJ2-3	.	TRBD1	CASLDRGSTDTQYF	TGTGCCAGTCTCGACAGGGGAAGCACAGATACGCAGTATTTT
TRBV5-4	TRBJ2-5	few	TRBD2	CASSLTSGFQETQYF	TGTGCCAGCAGCTTGACTAGCGGATTTCAAGAGACCCAGTACTTC
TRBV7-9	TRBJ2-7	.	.	CASTRAYNEQYF	TGTGCCAGCACCAGGGCGTACAATGAGCAGTACTTC
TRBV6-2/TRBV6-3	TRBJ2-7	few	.	CASSYAALSSYEQYF	TGTGCCAGCAGTTACGCTGCCCTGAGCTCCTACGAGCAGTACTTC
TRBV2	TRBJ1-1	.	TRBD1	CASSGGGQGVNTEAFF	TGTGCCAGCAGTGGAGGGGGACAGGGTGTGAACACTGAAGCTTTCTTT
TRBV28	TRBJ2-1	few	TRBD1	CASSSRDRRANEQFF	TGTGCCAGCAGTTCCCGGGACAGGAGAGCCAATGAGCAGTTCTTC
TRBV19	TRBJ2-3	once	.	CASSIGAWGADTQYF	TGTGCCAGTAGTATAGGGGCATGGGGCGCAGATACGCAGTATTTT
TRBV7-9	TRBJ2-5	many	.	CASSLAVQLRETQYF	TGTGCCAGCAGCTTAGCGGTACAGCTTAGAGAGACCCAGTACTTC
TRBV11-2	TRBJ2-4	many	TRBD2	CASSLTVSGGTEKNIQYF	TGTGCCAGCAGCTTGACAGTTTCGGGGGGGACGGAAAAAAACATTCAGTACTTC
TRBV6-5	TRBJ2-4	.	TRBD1	CAGSYDRGPNIQYF	TGTGCCGGCAGTTATGACAGGGGGCCGAACATTCAGTACTTC
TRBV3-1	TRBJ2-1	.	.	CASSQPEQGQFF	TGTGCCAGCAGCCAACCCGAGCAGGGGCAGTTCTTC
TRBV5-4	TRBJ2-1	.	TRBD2	CASSPGLAVTSYNEQFF	TGTGCCAGCAGCCCAGGACTAGCGGTGACCTCCTACAATGAGCAGTTCTTC
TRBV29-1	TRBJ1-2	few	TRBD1	CSVDKGGYYGYTF	TGCAGCGTTGATAAAGGGGGCTATTATGGCTACACCTTC
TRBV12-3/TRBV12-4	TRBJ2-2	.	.	CASSSGPANTGELFF	TGTGCCAGCAGTTCAGGACCGGCGAACACCGGGGAGCTGTTTTTT
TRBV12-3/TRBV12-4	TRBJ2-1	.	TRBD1	CASTSGGTTYNEQFF	TGTGCCAGCACCTCAGGGGGAACAACCTACAATGAGCAGTTCTTC
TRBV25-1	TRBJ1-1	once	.	CASSEWGGSTEAFF	TGTGCCAGCAGTGAATGGGGGGGTAGCACTGAAGCTTTCTTT
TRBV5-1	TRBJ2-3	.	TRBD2	CASRTSTDTQDF	TGCGCCAGCAGGACTAGCACAGATACGCAGGATTTT
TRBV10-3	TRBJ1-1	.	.	CAISATLGNTEAFF	TGTGCCATCAGTGCGACTCTGGGTAACACTGAAGCTTTCTTT
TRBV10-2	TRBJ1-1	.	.	CASKRWGVNTEAFF	TGCGCCAGTAAGAGGTGGGGGGTGAACACTGAAGCTTTCTTT
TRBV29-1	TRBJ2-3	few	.	CRRGFHTDTQYF	TGCAGACGGGGGTTTCACACAGATACGCAGTATTTT
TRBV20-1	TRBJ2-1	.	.	CSASLSGNYNEQFF	TGCAGTGCTAGTCTGAGCGGAAACTACAATGAGCAGTTCTTC
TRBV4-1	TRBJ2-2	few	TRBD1	CASSQRDRAPGELFF	TGCGCCAGCAGCCAACGGGACAGGGCTCCCGGGGAGCTGTTTTTT
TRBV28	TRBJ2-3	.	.	CASSWGWAQYF	TGTGCCAGCAGTTGGGGGTGGGCGCAGTATTTT
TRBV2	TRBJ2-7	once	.	CASKKPINEQYF	TGTGCCAGCAAAAAGCCTATAAATGAGCAGTACTTC
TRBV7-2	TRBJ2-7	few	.	CASSWQDRLRGLPYEQYF	TGTGCCAGCAGCTGGCAGGATCGATTGCGCGGACTACCCTACGAGCAGTACTTC